What follows are 14 T cell receptor beta chains derived from one specimen sequenced in a study of shared clonotypes between healthy human individuals. Clones were read by immunoSEQ multiplex PCR, and TCRdb kept only the in-frame ones, dropping some. The repertoire consists of over 2,000,000 clones, with about 94% occurring once and the leading ten covering about 1.7%. CD45RO negativity and positive selection for CCR7 defined naive CD8 cells, a population that excluded terminally differentiated effector memory CD45RA+ cells. Sequencing was performed on naive CD8+ T cells from PBMCs. Source of these receptors: a man in his late teens or twenties in good health. Some clones in this sample may be carry-over from other donors' samples.

V is TRBV11-2 and J is TRBJ1-2; D not resolved. Germline V gene data show CDR1 as SGHAT and CDR2 as FQNNGV. CDR3 length equals 14 residues. V lost 1 base, J lost 3 bases, and 9 bases lay in between. The CDR3 protein is CASSLVGSDYGYTF. CDR3 sequence (DNA): TGTGCCAGCAGCTTAGTCGGGTCCGACTATGGCTACACCTTC.

CDR3 residues: CASSPEGGGINQPQHF. The CDR3 DNA reads TGTGCCAGCAGCCCAGAAGGAGGGGGCATCAATCAGCCCCAGCATTTT. The chain has TRBV9 and TRBJ1-5; 7 bases match TRBD1. Per the germline V gene, CDR1 is SGDLS and CDR2 is YYNGEE. V lost 4 bases, J lost 3 bases, and 10 bases stayed unmatched. The CDR3 is 16 residues long.

Points on this clone: Different DNA sequences within this sample yield the same CDR3. Written as DNA, the CDR3 is TGTGCCTGGAGTGTATTAGTGAACACTGAAGCTTTCTTT. Its translation: CAWSVLVNTEAFF. The chain carries TRBV30 and TRBJ1-1; D remains ambiguous. The germline V gene encodes CDR1 GTSNPN and CDR2 SVGIG (reference sequence). V was trimmed by 0 bases and J by 0 bases, leaving 5 bases between them. The length of the CDR3 is 13 residues.

The chain uses TRBV13 and TRBJ1-1; 7 bases are shared with TRBD1. The CDR3 extends over 14 amino acids. Trimming at V came to 4 bases and at J to 4 bases, leaving 6 bases not matched to a gene. Germline assignment: CDR1 PRHDT and CDR2 FYEKMQ (reference sequence). The CDR3 reads CASSSQGKVTEAFF. The CDR3 nucleotides read TGTGCCAGCAGCTCACAGGGGAAGGTCACTGAAGCTTTCTTT.

The J gene is TRBJ2-3, the V gene TRBV4-2; D is undetermined. Germline assignment: CDR1 LGHNA and CDR2 YNFKEQ. This CDR3 has 13 residues. Trimming stripped 4 bases from V and 7 bases from J, with 12 bases between. The CDR3 nucleotides read TGTGCCAGCAGCCCCCCGGTCGGGCATACGCAGTATTTT. Amino acids: CASSPPVGHTQYF.

The chain has TRBV2 and TRBJ1-2; the match to TRBD1 covers 9 bases. The J segment lost 1 base and the V segment lost 4 bases, leaving 4 bases of the junction unmatched. This CDR3 comprises 15 residues. The germline CDR1 and CDR2 sequences are SNHLY and FYNNEI. CDR3 sequence reads: CASSGRDRVNYGYTF. For the CDR3, the DNA is TGTGCCAGCAGTGGCCGGGACAGGGTTAACTATGGCTACACCTTC.

This clone is a singleton in its sample. This sequence joins TRBV6-5 and TRBJ2-5, with 11 nucleotides matching TRBD2. The ends lost 6 bases at V and 1 base at J; junction bases unmatched: 4. Germline CDR1 reads MNHEY; CDR2 reads SVGAGI. The CDR3 has 15 residues. CDR3 in DNA: TGTGCCAGCAGAACTACTAGCGGGGGCCAAGAGACCCAGTACTTC. It specifies CASRTTSGGQETQYF.

The rearrangement links TRBV15 to TRBJ2-3; 7 nucleotides agree with TRBD1. The CDR3 spans 14 residues. Trimming at V came to 3 bases and at J to 1 base, leaving 1 base not matched to a gene. Germline V gives CDR1 LNHNV, CDR2 YYDKDF (reference sequence). CDR3 DNA: TGTGCCACCAGCAGGGGGACAGGCACAGATACGCAGTATTTT. Translation: CATSRGTGTDTQYF.

This clone was counted a few times. The chain has TRBV27 and TRBJ1-1, with 8 positions matching TRBD1. There are 14 residues in the CDR3. With V trimmed by 7 bases and J by 4 bases, 8 bases remained unmatched. Germline lookup yields CDR1 MNHEY and CDR2 SMNVEV (reference sequence). CDR3 amino acids: CASINRGGGTEAFF. In nucleotides, the CDR3 is TGTGCCAGCATTAACAGGGGGGGCGGCACTGAAGCTTTCTTT.

The genes are TRBV5-1 and TRBJ2-1, with D maybe TRBD1 (6 bases). Germline V CDR1 and CDR2: SGHRS, YFSETQ. There are 18 residues in the CDR3. The V and J ends lost 1 base and 2 bases respectively, with 19 bases between them. The CDR3 reads CASSLTGLTIGPYNEQFF. DNA for the CDR3: TGCGCCAGCAGCTTGACAGGGCTAACTATAGGACCCTACAATGAGCAGTTCTTC.

This chain uses TRBV28 with TRBJ1-5, with 9 bases matching TRBD1. Trimming cost V 6 bases and J 7 bases; bases outside gene matches: 13. The CDR3 runs to 16 residues. In germline, CDR1 is MDHEN, CDR2 SYDVKM. DNA for the CDR3: TGTGCCAGCAGGGGGGTCGGGACAGGGTCTATGCAGCCCCAGCATTTT. Its protein product is CASRGVGTGSMQPQHF.

The chain couples TRBV7-9 to TRBJ1-2; weak D call: TRBD1 (5 bases). This CDR3 is 14 amino acids long. Trimming removed 6 bases from V and 4 bases from J, with 15 bases in between. CDR1 is SEHNR, CDR2 FQNEAQ, per germline (reference sequence). The CDR3, as DNA: TGTGCCAGCAGTTTGGGACTGGCGACCTATGGCTACACCTTC. This encodes CASSLGLATYGYTF.

The chain combines TRBV10-3 with TRBJ2-7; TRBD1 matches at 8 bases. CDR3 length equals 13 residues. Germline CDR1 ENHRY, CDR2 SYGVKD. Germline trimming cut 10 bases from V and 4 bases from J; bases unmatched to any gene: 9. CDR3 DNA sequence: TGTGCCACGGGACAGGAAGAATTTTACGAGCAGTACTTC. Translated: CATGQEEFYEQYF.

This sequence joins TRBV21-1 and TRBJ1-1. TRBV21-1 corresponds to a pseudogene. This CDR3 has 14 amino acids. This chain's CDR3 is CASSKAEANTEAFF. The CDR3 nucleotides read TGTGCCAGCAGCAAAGCAGAGGCGAACACTGAAGCTTTCTTT.